This T cell receptor (beta chain) was identified during a study of blood T cell repertoires in COVID-19. This table comes from immunoSEQ multiplex PCR, and its TCRdb copy is limited to in-frame clones, with some not included. The data contain some 150,000 clones, more than 85% of them singletons. The ends were cut back, 5 bases at V and 1 base at J, with 10 bases in the middle. Per germline, CDR1 MNHEY and CDR2 SVGAGI. The CDR3 runs to 14 residues. Sequencing input: peripheral blood. The sequence was obtained from a woman aged 70-85 years with acute or convalescent COVID-19. The V and J genes are TRBV6-5 and TRBJ2-3; D unresolved. CDR3 amino acids: CASSPSTGTDTQYF. The CDR3 bases are TGTGCCAGCAGTCCTTCCACTGGCACAGATACGCAGTATTTT.